Below, 16 T cell receptor beta chains from the same sample are listed, as sequenced in a study of blood T cells in healthy people across ages. With a J-beta primer mix and a sample-barcoded 5' primer, a second PCR ran about 7 to 12 cycles. MiXCR was run by TCRdb on the 5' RACE reads, yielding one entry per CDR3 protein. The table lists roughly 1,500,000 distinct CDR3 sequences, 35% to 45% of them singletons. Sequencing input: blood. All receptors come from a woman aged 18-29 years in good health.

This chain links TRBV6-4 with TRBJ2-1, with a possible D match to TRBD2 (5 bases). CDR1 is MRHNA and CDR2 is SNTAGT in the germline V gene. Trimming took 4 bases from V and 7 from J, leaving 14 bases between them. The CDR3 totals 14 residues. CDR3: CASSGSGTVNEQFF. The CDR3 DNA follows: TGTGCCAGCAGTGGCAGCGGTACGGTAAATGAGCAGTTCTTC.

This clonotype was picked up a small number of times. This chain connects TRBV20-1 to TRBJ2-1; 8 positions agree with TRBD2. Per the germline V gene, CDR1 is DFQATT and CDR2 is SNEGSKA (reference sequence). Trimming cost V 0 bases and J 3 bases; bases outside gene matches: 10. The CDR3 covers 17 residues. CDR3 region: CSARDPASGWDYNEQFF. The CDR3 DNA reads as TGCAGTGCTAGAGATCCGGCTAGCGGGTGGGACTACAATGAGCAGTTCTTC.

This clonotype has only a few counts. For the CDR3, the DNA is TGTGCCAGCAGGCTCAGGGGCATAAAATACAATGAGCAGTTCTTC. It translates to CASRLRGIKYNEQFF. The chain uses TRBV7-2 and TRBJ2-1; D is possibly TRBD1 (6 bases). This CDR3 region has 15 residues. Germline V CDR1 and CDR2: SGHTA, FQGNSA. Trimming pared 6 bases from V and 4 bases from J, leaving 16 bases between.

This chain links TRBV10-3 with TRBJ2-7; 7 nucleotides match TRBD1. J gave up 2 bases and V 6 bases, and 10 bases lay outside the gene matches. This CDR3 is 15 amino acids long. CDR1 and CDR2 (germline): ENHRY, SYGVKD. CDR3 sequence reads: CAIRNSGTETYEQYF. The CDR3 DNA reads as TGTGCCATCAGGAACTCCGGGACAGAGACCTACGAGCAGTACTTC.

This chain uses TRBV7-9 with TRBJ2-7; TRBD1 matches at 10 bases. The germline V gene encodes CDR1 SEHNR and CDR2 FQNEAQ (reference sequence). Germline trimming cut 4 bases from V and 5 bases from J; bases unmatched to any gene: 8. The CDR3 runs 15 residues. CDR3 protein: CASSSPGQGRNEQYF. Written as DNA, the CDR3 is TGTGCCAGCAGCTCACCGGGACAGGGGAGGAACGAGCAGTACTTC.

This sequence joins TRBV20-1 and TRBJ2-5; TRBD2 might be the D (5 bases). Germline lookup yields CDR1 DFQATT and CDR2 SNEGSKA (reference sequence). This CDR3 contains 12 residues. The ends were cut back, 5 bases at V and 11 bases at J, with 18 bases in the middle. The CDR3 region has the DNA TGCAGTGCTCTCAATCCCTGGGGAGAGCAGTACTTC. Translation gives CSALNPWGEQYF.

The chain links TRBV4-2 to TRBJ1-2; no clear D. The CDR3 extends over 13 amino acids. The V gene's germline CDR1 is LGHNA and CDR2 YNFKEQ. Between the trimmed V and J ends, which lost 5 bases and 7 bases, there was a span of 14 bases. CDR3 in amino acids: CASSSSLTSGYTF. DNA for the CDR3: TGTGCCAGCAGCTCGTCTCTTACGAGTGGCTACACCTTC.

This clonotype was detected a few times. The chain combines TRBV20-1 with TRBJ2-5; D may be TRBD1 (6 bases). V lost 6 bases and J lost 3, with 14 bases in between. Germline CDR1 is DFQATT and CDR2 is SNEGSKA (reference sequence). The CDR3 has 13 residues. The CDR3: CSATNHREETQYF. The CDR3 nucleotides read TGCAGTGCCACCAATCACAGGGAAGAGACCCAGTACTTC.

This clonotype has a handful of counts. This chain joins TRBV7-9 and TRBJ2-1; 7 bases fit TRBD2. J was trimmed by 4 bases and V by 3 bases; bases with no gene match: 9. The germline CDR1 and CDR2 sequences are SEHNR and FQNEAQ (reference sequence). The CDR3 covers 16 residues. The CDR3 DNA reads TGTGCCAGCAGCTTTACTAGCGTACAACCTTACAATGAGCAGTTCTTC. This encodes CASSFTSVQPYNEQFF.

This clonotype was picked up a small number of times. V usage is TRBV5-6 and J usage is TRBJ2-2, with no clear D. CDR3 length equals 16 residues. V was shortened by 2 bases and J by 5 bases, with 16 bases between the two germline ends. Germline V gene lookup returns CDR1 SGHDT and CDR2 YYEEEE. For the CDR3, the DNA is TGTGCCAGCAGCTTTGACGGCAATGTAGGGACCGGGGAGCTGTTTTTT. It codes for CASSFDGNVGTGELFF. The whole variable domain, filled in from reference TRBV5-6 and TRBJ2-2, reads DAGVTQSPTHLIKTRGQQVTLRCSPKSGHDTVSWYQQALGQGPQFIFQYYEEEERQRGNFPDRFSGHQFPNYSSELNVNALLLGDSALYLCASSFDGNVGTGELFFGEGSRLTVL.

The rearrangement uses TRBV6-6 and TRBJ2-5; a weak D match, TRBD1 (6 bases). V was shortened by 0 bases and J by 5 bases, with 13 bases between the two germline ends. This CDR3 has 15 amino acids. Germline CDR1 reads MNHNY; CDR2 reads SVGAGI (reference sequence). DNA of the CDR3: TGTGCCAGCAGTTACTCGGCAGGGGATTGGGAGACCCAGTACTTC. Its protein is CASSYSAGDWETQYF.

In its sample, this clonotype was seen a few times. V and J are TRBV5-1 and TRBJ2-3; D is ambiguous. Germline loops: CDR1 SGHRS, CDR2 YFSETQ. Between the trimmed V and J ends, which lost 7 bases and 0 bases, there was a span of 9 bases. This CDR3 is built from 13 residues. The CDR3 sequence is CASATSSTDTQYF. The CDR3 coding sequence is TGCGCCAGCGCGACGAGCAGCACAGATACGCAGTATTTT. Drawing the rest from reference TRBV5-1 and TRBJ2-3, the complete variable domain is KAGVTQTPRYLIKTRGQQVTLSCSPISGHRSVSWYQQTPGQGLQFLFEYFSETQRNKGNFPGRFSGRQFSNSRSEMNVSTLELGDSALYLCASATSSTDTQYFGPGTRLTVL.

This chain links TRBV4-1 with TRBJ1-3; 11 bases align to TRBD1. After removal of 2 bases from V and 3 bases from J, the junction contained 6 bases not matched to a gene. CDR1 is MGHRA, CDR2 YSYEKL, per germline. This CDR3 is built from 17 residues. The CDR3 nucleotides read TGCGCCAGCAGCCAACCGGGAGGGACAGGGGGTGGAAACACCATATATTTT. Residues: CASSQPGGTGGGNTIYF.

This chain links TRBV2 with TRBJ1-1; the D gene is possibly TRBD1 (5 bases). Between the trimmed V and J ends, which lost 5 bases and 0 bases, there was a span of 13 bases. The CDR3 is made up of 15 amino acids. Germline V CDR1 and CDR2: SNHLY, FYNNEI. The CDR3 region is CASSSQVTLNTEAFF. The CDR3 nucleotides are TGTGCCAGCAGTTCACAGGTTACTCTGAACACTGAAGCTTTCTTT.

This chain connects TRBV29-1 to TRBJ1-2, with TRBD1 as a possible D gene (5 bases). The CDR3 is made up of 14 amino acids. Germline values: CDR1 SQVTM, CDR2 ANQGSEA. V gave up 1 base and J gave up 3 bases, with 12 bases separating them. The CDR3 nucleotides are TGCAGCGTTGAAGTAGGAGGGGTGGACTATGGCTACACCTTC. This codes for CSVEVGGVDYGYTF.

This clonotype came up a few times. The J gene is TRBJ1-6, the V gene TRBV10-3; D is possibly TRBD1 (5 bases). Per germline, CDR1 ENHRY and CDR2 SYGVKD. The length of the CDR3 is 14 residues. Trimming cost V 2 bases and J 3 bases, with 5 bases left between them. The CDR3 is CAISEDSYNSPLHF. The DNA of the CDR3 is TGTGCCATCAGTGAGGACAGCTATAATTCACCCCTCCACTTT.